The rows below give T cell receptor beta chains drawn from one sample of a study of cytomegalovirus exposure and HLA in healthy donors. TCRdb's copy holds only in-frame clones and misses some; the assay was immunoSEQ multiplex PCR. Of around 61,000 clones listed, around 62% are singletons. The sample consisted of PBMCs. The receptor source for this set is a man between 40 and 49 years old in good health and CMV-seropositive. Both conserved end residues are trimmed from each CDR3. Clone size is not always given. Where it is, it says once, few, many or a class for expanded clones.

clone_size: NA; j_call: TRBJ2-5; v_call: TRBV7-2; cdr3_aa: ASSLDGIPQETQY
clone_size: NA; j_call: TRBJ2-1; v_call: TRBV7-9; cdr3_aa: ASSLDRRFNEQF
clone_size: few; j_call: TRBJ1-2; v_call: TRBV27; cdr3_aa: ASSRGTGANYGYT
clone_size: NA; j_call: TRBJ2-3; v_call: TRBV5-1; cdr3_aa: ASTERGKADTQY
clone_size: NA; j_call: TRBJ1-2; v_call: TRBV27; cdr3_aa: ASSQTGDSGYT
clone_size: NA; j_call: TRBJ2-5; v_call: TRBV4-1; cdr3_aa: ASSPRTGAGETQY
clone_size: NA; j_call: TRBJ2-2; v_call: TRBV28; cdr3_aa: ASSWTSDTGELF
clone_size: NA; j_call: TRBJ2-2; v_call: TRBV7-6; cdr3_aa: ASSLGGAGTGELF
clone_size: NA; j_call: TRBJ2-1; v_call: TRBV7-9; cdr3_aa: ASSSVAGAYNEQF
clone_size: few; j_call: TRBJ2-6; v_call: TRBV7-8; cdr3_aa: ASSFPIQREVYGANVLT
clone_size: NA; j_call: TRBJ2-7; v_call: TRBV29-1; cdr3_aa: SVTVAGATYEQY
clone_size: NA; j_call: TRBJ1-1; v_call: TRBV2; cdr3_aa: ASTIQGTNTEAF
clone_size: NA; j_call: TRBJ2-1; v_call: TRBV5-1; cdr3_aa: ASRDGLGDEQF
clone_size: NA; j_call: TRBJ2-1; v_call: TRBV6-5; cdr3_aa: ASSLAGLLGDEQF
clone_size: NA; j_call: TRBJ2-7; v_call: TRBV6-6; cdr3_aa: ASSPDSFYEQY
clone_size: NA; j_call: TRBJ1-5; v_call: TRBV9; cdr3_aa: ASSVGAGQPQH
clone_size: NA; j_call: TRBJ2-1; v_call: TRBV7-8; cdr3_aa: ASSRAGVNEQF
clone_size: NA; j_call: TRBJ1-2; v_call: TRBV5-8; cdr3_aa: ASSAGSGPGYT
clone_size: few; j_call: TRBJ1-2; v_call: TRBV14; cdr3_aa: ASSRDRGFGYT
clone_size: NA; j_call: TRBJ2-3; v_call: TRBV5-1; cdr3_aa: ASSIGRGSTDTQY
clone_size: NA; j_call: TRBJ2-3; v_call: TRBV7-8; cdr3_aa: ASSLDSGGAMSTDTQY
clone_size: NA; j_call: TRBJ2-1; v_call: TRBV11-2; cdr3_aa: ASSFPLVDNEQF
clone_size: NA; j_call: TRBJ1-1; v_call: TRBV2; cdr3_aa: ASSGQGVPNTEAF
clone_size: NA; j_call: TRBJ2-2; v_call: TRBV5-1; cdr3_aa: ASSPRTLTGELF
clone_size: NA; j_call: TRBJ2-3; v_call: TRBV5-3; cdr3_aa: ARSPGTNLSTDTQY
clone_size: NA; j_call: TRBJ2-1; v_call: TRBV19; cdr3_aa: ASSIGAGDNEQF
clone_size: NA; j_call: TRBJ1-2; v_call: TRBV18; cdr3_aa: ASSPPGQTYGYT
clone_size: NA; j_call: TRBJ2-2; v_call: TRBV7-2; cdr3_aa: ASSSPRAPGELF
clone_size: few; j_call: TRBJ2-6; v_call: TRBV5-8; cdr3_aa: ASSLYRAGANVLT
clone_size: NA; j_call: TRBJ2-7; v_call: TRBV6-1; cdr3_aa: ASSFQGARGEQY
clone_size: NA; j_call: TRBJ2-5; v_call: TRBV7-9; cdr3_aa: ASSLGPEETQY
clone_size: NA; j_call: TRBJ2-7; v_call: TRBV30; cdr3_aa: AWSSGTGYVDEQY
clone_size: NA; j_call: TRBJ2-1; v_call: TRBV7-2; cdr3_aa: ASSLRQGRSYNEQF
clone_size: NA; j_call: NA; v_call: TRBV30; cdr3_aa: AWSRQGPEQY
clone_size: few; j_call: TRBJ2-1; v_call: TRBV4-3; cdr3_aa: ASSQDPLAGEQF
clone_size: once; j_call: TRBJ2-1; v_call: TRBV14; cdr3_aa: ASSQTTQGKYNEQF
clone_size: NA; j_call: TRBJ2-7; v_call: TRBV11-2; cdr3_aa: ASSAGQGAYEQY
clone_size: NA; j_call: TRBJ2-4; v_call: TRBV13; cdr3_aa: ASSSLAGVGNIQY
clone_size: few; j_call: TRBJ1-1; v_call: TRBV7-9; cdr3_aa: ASSLGTGHAEAF
clone_size: NA; j_call: TRBJ2-3; v_call: TRBV7-9; cdr3_aa: ASSFDRDFVNTQY
clone_size: NA; j_call: TRBJ1-1; v_call: TRBV6-1; cdr3_aa: ASSLTGATTEAF
clone_size: NA; j_call: TRBJ2-5; v_call: TRBV15; cdr3_aa: ATSSGRQGLAEETQY